This note documents a single T cell receptor (beta chain) sequence. Its specific antigen is unknown. No base quality information exists; no much larger clone differs at one position. Libraries were made using PCR. The data were produced on an Illumina HiSeq 2500. Molecular barcoding was employed in the preparation of TCR libraries, with unique molecular identifiers being used to normalize TCRbeta repertoire quantification. Clones were called with MiXCR by TCRdb after fastp trimmed the public reads at Q25, and only in-frame beta chains were retained. Identical CDR3 proteins give one entry, which carries the most common genes and DNA. The sample profile shows hundreds of thousands of distinct CDR3 sequences; about 30% of them were found once. In total, the top ten clones hold 2% to 3% of the sample. This sample was included in a study of T-cell reconstitution after alpha-beta-depleted transplantation in children (dated by TCRdb to the mid-2010s). About the study as a whole: The study quantitatively tracked T-cell immune reconstitution after TCRalphabeta/CD19-depleted allogeneic hematopoietic cell transplantation in children using TCR repertoire profiling.

Taken from the germline V gene, the CDR1 and CDR2 loops are SGHRS and YFSETQ. The V and J ends are trimmed by 4 bases and 6 bases, leaving 12 bases between them. The CDR3 numbers 13 residues from cysteine through phenylalanine. Solely the CDR3 DNA is kept, with 39 bases framed from the first base. The specimen comprised PBMCs from the stem cell graft donor, sampled from the stem cell graft. This receptor chain uses TRBV5-1 and TRBJ2-3, with the D assignment possibly TRBD1 or TRBD2, given 5 matching bases for each. The TCR comes from a human donor who donated a stem cell graft to a child with aplastic anemia. The sequenced DNA: TGCGCCAGCAGCAGGGGCGGAGGTGATACGCAGTATTTT. It encodes CASSRGGGDTQYF.